These 23 T cell receptor beta chains were sequenced from one sample in a study of blood T cells in healthy people across ages. PCR was performed a second time for roughly 7 to 12 cycles using a sample-barcoded 5' primer and a J-beta primer mix. TCRdb itself ran the 5' RACE reads through MiXCR, one entry per CDR3 protein. The profile shows roughly 900,000 distinct CDR3 sequences, under 35% of them singletons. Sequenced input: blood. The receptors shown here come from an elderly woman in good health.

V gene TRBV29-1 combines with J gene TRBJ2-7; D may be TRBD2 (6 bases). The CDR3 is 12 residues long. Germline CDR1 SQVTM, CDR2 ANQGSEA. Trimming shortened V by 6 bases and J by 5 bases, and 14 bases separated the two germline ends. The CDR3 sequence: CSVATSNNEQYF. In nucleotides, the CDR3 is TGCAGCGTAGCGACTAGTAACAACGAGCAGTACTTC.

This clonotype was recorded many times. The chain has TRBV6-6 and TRBJ1-2; D is perhaps TRBD1 (6 bases). This CDR3 comprises 13 residues. With 11 bases removed from V and 8 bases from J, the gap between germline ends came to 21 bases. Germline loops: CDR1 MNHNY, CDR2 SVGAGI (reference sequence). The CDR3 region is CAPPHLQGRGYTF. In nucleotides, the CDR3 is TGTGCCCCACCCCACCTGCAGGGGCGAGGCTACACCTTC.

There are a few counts of this clonotype. The chain carries TRBV18 and TRBJ2-7, with no clear D. CDR3 length: 13 amino acids. Germline V gene data show CDR1 as KGHSH and CDR2 as LQKENI. V was cut by 2 bases and J by 2 bases, with 7 bases left in between. Here the CDR3 reads CASSPTLAYEQYF. The CDR3 DNA reads as TGTGCCAGCTCACCAACGTTGGCCTACGAGCAGTACTTC.

The table lists this clonotype with a few counts. The chain is built from TRBV7-6 and TRBJ2-7, with 11 bases lining up with TRBD2. Matching the DNA end better, TRBJ2-5 makes the J call doubtful. From germline, CDR1 is SGHVS and CDR2 FNYEAQ. The CDR3 spans 15 residues. In DNA form, the CDR3 reads TGTGCCAGCAACCGTAGCGGGGGGGTAAAAGAGACCCAGTACTTC. Amino acid sequence: CASNRSGGVKETQYF.

This clonotype was counted only a few times. The chain links TRBV6-1 to TRBJ2-7; D may be TRBD1 or TRBD2 (5 bases each). CDR3 length: 11 amino acids. V was clipped by 6 bases and J by 6 bases, with 9 bases between them. CDR1 and CDR2 from the germline V gene are MNHNS and SASEGT. CDR3 in DNA: TGTGCCAGCAGGACTACAGGCGAGCAGTACTTC. Protein product: CASRTTGEQYF.

Ten or more counts support this clonotype. The V and J genes are TRBV5-1 and TRBJ2-1; 9 bases align to TRBD2. The germline V gene encodes CDR1 SGHRS and CDR2 YFSETQ. This CDR3 contains 16 residues. Germline trimming cut 4 bases from V and 2 bases from J; bases unmatched to any gene: 7. As DNA, the CDR3 is TGCGCCAGCAGCGTACGGGCGGGGGGGCCCTACAATGAGCAGTTCTTC. This encodes CASSVRAGGPYNEQFF.

The table lists this clonotype with many counts. The chain uses TRBV7-2 and TRBJ2-1; weak D call: TRBD1 (6 bases). The V gene lost 5 bases and the J gene lost 6 bases, with 17 bases spanning the gap. In germline, CDR1 is SGHTA, CDR2 FQGNSA. This CDR3 contains 15 residues. CDR3 DNA sequence: TGTGCCAGCAGCCCCATCAGGGGTCAGAGCAATGAGCAGTTCTTC. Residues: CASSPIRGQSNEQFF.

The chain links TRBV20-1 to TRBJ2-1; a weak D match, TRBD2 (7 bases). Trimming left V 5 bases short and J 13 bases short, with 27 bases between. Germline V gene data show CDR1 as DFQATT and CDR2 as SNEGSKA (reference sequence). This CDR3 contains 15 residues. In DNA, the CDR3 is TGCAGTGCTGGTCTGGGGGGGCTTGGTAAAGAGACCCAGTTCTTC. Its translation is CSAGLGGLGKETQFF.

This clonotype was found many times. CDR3 protein: CSARDRLGARTEAFF. Here the CDR3 DNA reads TGCAGTGCTAGAGATCGGTTGGGGGCCCGCACTGAAGCTTTCTTT. The gene calls are TRBV20-1 and TRBJ1-1; perhaps TRBD1 as D (6 bases). V shed 0 bases and J shed 4 bases, with 15 bases lying between them. From germline, CDR1 is DFQATT and CDR2 SNEGSKA (reference sequence). The CDR3 totals 15 residues.

This clonotype was picked up one time. The chain carries TRBV21-1 and TRBJ1-5; TRBD1 is taken as the D call from the table, unchecked against the DNA. TRBV21-1 constitutes a pseudogene. This CDR3 is 15 amino acids long. CDR3 bases: TGTGCCAGCAGCCCAAAAGACAGGATTAATCAGCCCCAGCATTTT. Its translation is CASSPKDRINQPQHF.

This clonotype was counted at least ten times. The gene calls are TRBV2 and TRBJ2-1; TRBD1 agrees at 8 bases. The germline CDR1 and CDR2 sequences are SNHLY and FYNNEI. V lost 4 bases to trimming and J lost 4 bases; unmatched junction nucleotides: 6. The CDR3 covers 15 residues. The CDR3, as DNA: TGTGCCAGCAGTGCCCAGGGGGCCAGTTACAATGAGCAGTTCTTC. It encodes CASSAQGASYNEQFF.

Ten or more counts support this clonotype. The chain couples TRBV12-3 or TRBV12-4 to TRBJ1-2; 8 bases align to TRBD1. This CDR3 has 17 residues. Germline trimming cut 6 bases from V and 5 bases from J; bases unmatched to any gene: 17. In DNA, the CDR3 is TGTGCCAGCAGCTACGGACAGGGAGCTACACTCACTTATGGCTACACCTTC. Encoded protein: CASSYGQGATLTYGYTF.

This clonotype was detected many times. The chain combines TRBV15 with TRBJ2-3, with TRBD2 as a possible D gene (6 bases). This CDR3 spans 15 amino acids. The ends were cut back, 1 base at V and 3 bases at J, with 11 bases in the middle. Germline values: CDR1 LNHNV, CDR2 YYDKDF (reference sequence). The CDR3 DNA reads as TGTGCCACCAGCAGAGGACTAGGACTGACAGATACGCAGTATTTT. As protein: CATSRGLGLTDTQYF.

The chain recombines TRBV5-6 with TRBJ2-4; D remains unclear. Trimming took 2 bases from V and 0 from J, leaving 12 bases between them. The CDR3 covers 16 residues. Germline lookup yields CDR1 SGHDT and CDR2 YYEEEE. The CDR3 coding sequence is TGTGCCAGCAGCTTTAGGCAGGTCCTAGCCAAAAACATTCAGTACTTC. This gives the protein CASSFRQVLAKNIQYF.

The V call is TRBV11-2, the J call TRBJ2-1; 8 positions agree with TRBD1. The CDR3 runs 15 residues. Trimming removed 1 base from V and 8 bases from J; junction bases left unmatched: 7. Germline V CDR1 and CDR2: SGHAT, FQNNGV. The CDR3 DNA follows: TGTGCCAGCAGCTTAGCTGTGACAGGGGCGGATGAGCAGTTCTTC. Residues: CASSLAVTGADEQFF.

In its sample, this clonotype was seen a few times. This may arise from a read error, as a much more abundant clone is one base away. The V gene is TRBV11-2, the J gene TRBJ2-6; D perhaps matches TRBD1 (5 bases). The CDR3 loop spans 17 amino acids. Germline V CDR1 and CDR2: SGHAT, FQNNGV. The DNA for the CDR3 is TGTGCCAGCAGCTTAGCGCGCGGTTTACCTGGGGCCAACGTCCCGACTTTC. This gives the protein CASSLARGLPGANVPTF.

This clonotype has more than one count but fewer than ten. V and J are TRBV6-2 or TRBV6-3 and TRBJ1-5, with D perhaps TRBD1 (6 bases). V was cut by 7 bases and J by 4 bases, with 11 bases left in between. This CDR3 is built from 13 residues. Germline CDR1 reads MNHEY; CDR2 reads SVGEGT. As DNA, the CDR3 is TGTGCCAGCAACGACAGGTGGAATCAGCCCCAGCATTTT. Its protein is CASNDRWNQPQHF.

Details on this clonotype: A much larger clone lies one base from this, so it may be a read error. This rearrangement joins TRBV24-1 to TRBJ2-3, with D possibly matching TRBD2 (5 bases). CDR1 and CDR2 (germline): KGHDR, SFDVKD. The V end lost 3 bases, the J end lost 2 bases, and 11 bases lay between the germline ends. The length of the CDR3 is 15 residues. The CDR3 region is CATSDVSAPTDTQYF. Here the CDR3 DNA reads TGTGCCACCAGTGATGTTAGCGCCCCCACAGATACGCAGTATTTT.

The genes are TRBV20-1 and TRBJ1-5; no firm D call. The germline gives CDR1 DFQATT, CDR2 SNEGSKA (reference sequence). V was shortened by 6 bases and J by 2 bases, with 11 bases between the two germline ends. This CDR3 is 13 amino acids long. The CDR3 nucleotides are TGCAGTGCCCGAGCTAGGGGCAATCAGCCCCAGCATTTT. Encoded protein: CSARARGNQPQHF.

The V call is TRBV27, the J call TRBJ2-5; D may match TRBD1 or TRBD2 (6 bases each). This CDR3 has 15 residues. Deletions cut 6 bases from V and 0 bases from J, with 14 bases between. CDR1 is MNHEY and CDR2 is SMNVEV in the germline V gene (reference sequence). CDR3 protein: CASRSGATYQETQYF. CDR3 nucleotide sequence: TGTGCCAGCAGATCGGGGGCGACGTACCAAGAGACCCAGTACTTC.

The chain links TRBV12-3 or TRBV12-4 to TRBJ1-1; D might be TRBD1 (5 bases). The V end lost 3 bases, the J end lost 1 base, and 18 bases lay between the germline ends. There are 17 residues in the CDR3. The CDR3 bases are TGTGCCAGCAGTTTTCTGGGACCCCGGGCCTCGAACACTGAAGCTTTCTTT. Protein sequence: CASSFLGPRASNTEAFF.

V usage is TRBV7-8 and J usage is TRBJ2-1; D is undetermined. The CDR3 length is 15 residues. Germline CDR1 SGHVS, CDR2 FQNEAQ. V was shortened by 6 bases and J by 15 bases, with 27 bases between the two germline ends. CDR3 sequence reads: CASSLVAARLETRFF. CDR3 coding DNA: TGTGCCAGCAGTTTGGTGGCCGCAAGGTTAGAGACCCGGTTCTTC. The full variable domain, its missing parts supplied by reference TRBV7-8 and TRBJ2-1, is GAGVSQSPRYKVAKRGQDVALRCDPISGHVSLFWYQQALGQGPEFLTYFQNEAQLDKSGLPSDRFFAERPEGSVSTLKIQRTQQEDSAVYLCASSLVAARLETRFFGPGTRLTVL.

A remark on this clonotype: This may arise from a read error, as a much more abundant clone is one base away. The V and J genes are TRBV12-3 or TRBV12-4 and TRBJ2-1; D uncertain. Trimming stripped 6 bases from V and 8 bases from J, with 17 bases between. The CDR3 has 14 amino acids. CDR3 in amino acids: CASSQIPANYEQFF. Here the CDR3 DNA reads TGTGCCAGCAGCCAAATTCCGGCTAACTATGAGCAGTTCTTC.